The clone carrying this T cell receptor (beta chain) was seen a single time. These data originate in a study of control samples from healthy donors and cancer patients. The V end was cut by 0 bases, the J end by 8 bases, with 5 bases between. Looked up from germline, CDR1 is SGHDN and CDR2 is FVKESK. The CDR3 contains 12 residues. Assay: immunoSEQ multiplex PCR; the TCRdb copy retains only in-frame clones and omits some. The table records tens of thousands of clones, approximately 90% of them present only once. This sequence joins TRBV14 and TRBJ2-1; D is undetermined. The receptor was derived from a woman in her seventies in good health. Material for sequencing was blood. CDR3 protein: CASSQDWDEQFF. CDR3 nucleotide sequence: TGTGCCAGCAGCCAAGATTGGGATGAGCAGTTCTTC.